The clone carrying this T cell receptor (beta chain) appeared a few times. This record comes from a study of chemoradiotherapy in HPV16-positive cancers. Assay: immunoSEQ multiplex PCR; the TCRdb copy retains only in-frame clones and omits some. The table has 13,000 to 15,000 clones, roughly 69% seen once; the top ten hold around 20%. Germline V CDR1 and CDR2: LNHDA, SQIVND (reference sequence). There are 14 residues in the CDR3. V dropped 8 bases and J dropped 9; count of bases not matched to a gene: 12. The chain joins TRBV19 to TRBJ2-1, with 8 bases lining up with TRBD1. The TCR comes from a human donor with HPV-associated anogenital cancer. The sample was taken from a patient who underwent chemoradiotherapy. The CDR3 region has the DNA TGTGCCAGTCAGGGGAGGACAGGGCGGACTGAGCAGTTCTTC. It codes for CASQGRTGRTEQFF.